These 29 T cell receptor beta chains came from one sample sequenced in a study of patients and donors after allogeneic stem cell transplantation. TCRdb redid the calling of the RT-PCR reads with MiXCR, one entry per CDR3 protein. The top ten hold 9.5% to 13% of the sample, which has hundreds of thousands of distinct CDR3 sequences, about 37% seen once. The sample comprised blood, either unsorted or a sorted T cell fraction (not recorded which). These receptors all come from a human donor who was either an allogeneic HSCT recipient or a stem cell or donor lymphocyte infusion donor (not recorded which). It is not recorded whose cells these are; they may come from a transplant donor.

This clonotype turned up a few times. V usage is TRBV20-1 and J usage is TRBJ1-1; the D is unclear. Germline assignment: CDR1 DFQATT and CDR2 SNEGSKA (reference sequence). The V gene lost 0 bases and the J gene lost 0 bases, with 11 bases spanning the gap. CDR3 size: 15 residues. The CDR3: CSARDWAYMNTEAFF. The CDR3 DNA reads as TGCAGTGCTAGAGATTGGGCCTACATGAACACTGAAGCTTTCTTT.

This clonotype has only a few counts. The gene calls are TRBV21-1 and TRBJ1-4; the D call of TRBD1 is as the table states it, not checked on the DNA. TRBV21-1 is an annotated pseudogene. The CDR3 sequence is 15 residues long. The CDR3 is CASSQSWGWGEKLFF. The CDR3 region has the DNA TGTGCCAGCAGCCAAAGTTGGGGGTGGGGTGAAAAACTGTTTTTT.

The J gene is TRBJ2-4, the V gene TRBV9; TRBD1 might be the D (5 bases). The V end was cut by 0 bases, the J end by 3 bases, with 10 bases between. The CDR3 is made up of 15 amino acids. The V gene's germline CDR1 is SGDLS and CDR2 YYNGEE. CDR3 residues: CASSVGGTNKNIQYF. CDR3 DNA: TGTGCCAGCAGCGTAGGGGGCACCAACAAAAACATTCAGTACTTC.

The chain recombines TRBV20-1 with TRBJ1-1, with a weak D call TRBD1 (5 bases). V lost 3 bases to trimming and J lost 5 bases, with 10 bases between them. The CDR3 length is 12 residues. Germline assignment: CDR1 DFQATT and CDR2 SNEGSKA (reference sequence). The CDR3: CSARDAGTEAFF. The CDR3 DNA follows: TGCAGTGCTAGGGACGCAGGGACTGAAGCTTTCTTT.

The chain joins TRBV7-2 to TRBJ1-2; D remains unclear. The CDR3 runs to 14 residues. V was pared by 1 base and J by 1 base, with 7 bases between. Germline CDR1 and CDR2: SGHTA and FQGNSA. CDR3 in amino acids: CASSLDSFNYGYTF. The CDR3 coding sequence is TGTGCCAGCAGCTTAGACAGCTTTAACTATGGCTACACCTTC.

This rearrangement joins TRBV4-1 to TRBJ1-5, with D perhaps TRBD1 (5 bases). Deletions cut 0 bases from V and 4 bases from J, with 7 bases between. Germline values: CDR1 MGHRA, CDR2 YSYEKL. CDR3 length: 14 amino acids. DNA for the CDR3: TGCGCCAGCAGCCAAGAGGCAGGGAATCAGCCCCAGCATTTT. Translated: CASSQEAGNQPQHF.

This CDR3 is CASSHLPGLAGGRTDTQYF. Here the CDR3 DNA reads TGTGCCAGCAGCCATCTACCGGGACTAGCGGGGGGGCGTACAGATACGCAGTATTTT. The V gene is TRBV14, the J gene TRBJ2-3; 16 bases fit TRBD2. V shed 3 bases and J 3 bases; nucleotides not matched to a gene: 9. The CDR3 is 19 amino acids. Per germline, CDR1 SGHDN and CDR2 FVKESK.

CDR3 sequence: CASRPGQRNNQPQHF. In nucleotides, the CDR3 is TGTGCCAGCAGGCCGGGACAGAGGAACAATCAGCCCCAGCATTTT. The chain employs TRBV12-3 or TRBV12-4 and TRBJ1-5; 7 nucleotides align to TRBD1. J was trimmed by 3 bases and V by 6 bases; bases with no gene match: 8. The CDR3 runs to 15 residues.

The sample holds a few counts of this clonotype. CDR3 DNA: TGTGCCAGCAGTAACAGGAAAGAGACCCAGTACTTC. Amino acid sequence: CASSNRKETQYF. V usage is TRBV2 and J usage is TRBJ2-5, with D perhaps matching TRBD1 (5 bases). Germline lookup yields CDR1 SNHLY and CDR2 FYNNEI. Trimming pared 5 bases from V and 3 bases from J, leaving 7 bases between. The CDR3 is 12 amino acids.

This clonotype appeared a few times. The chain employs TRBV9 and TRBJ1-4; D gene ambiguous. The CDR3 is 14 residues long. V lost 2 bases to trimming and J lost 6 bases, with 11 bases between them. The germline V gene has CDR1 SGDLS and CDR2 YYNGEE. The CDR3 DNA reads as TGTGCCAGCAGCGTCACAGTCTCGGATGAAAAACTGTTTTTT. As protein: CASSVTVSDEKLFF.

CDR3 sequence: CATSDGPLTEAFF. CDR3 nucleotides: TGTGCCACCAGTGATGGGCCCCTCACTGAAGCTTTCTTT. The chain recombines TRBV24-1 with TRBJ1-1, with D hard to call. With 3 bases removed from V and 4 bases from J, the gap between germline ends came to 8 bases. Germline lookup yields CDR1 KGHDR and CDR2 SFDVKD. The CDR3 spans 13 residues.

The chain joins TRBV7-9 to TRBJ1-1; 8 nucleotides agree with TRBD1. The V gene end was trimmed by 2 bases and the J gene end by 4 bases; junction bases not matched to a gene: 3. The CDR3 totals 14 residues. The germline CDR1 and CDR2 sequences are SEHNR and FQNEAQ (reference sequence). The CDR3 bases are TGTGCCAGCAGCTTAAACAGGGGGACCACTGAAGCTTTCTTT. Its protein is CASSLNRGTTEAFF. Combining the CDR3 with reference TRBV7-9 and TRBJ1-1 gives the whole variable domain DTGVSQNPRHKITKRGQNVTFRCDPISEHNRLYWYRQTLGQGPEFLTYFQNEAQLEKSRLLSDRFSAERPKGSFSTLEIQRTEQGDSAMYLCASSLNRGTTEAFFGQGTRLTVV.

This chain uses TRBV20-1 with TRBJ2-3; no reliable D call. CDR1 DFQATT and CDR2 SNEGSKA come from the germline V gene (reference sequence). V was pared by 3 bases and J by 7 bases, with 17 bases between. This CDR3 comprises 14 residues. CDR3: CSASKTAWGYTQYF. CDR3 DNA sequence: TGCAGTGCTAGTAAAACAGCCTGGGGATATACGCAGTATTTT.

This sequence joins TRBV7-9 and TRBJ2-5, with no clear D. V lost 1 base and J 0 bases, leaving 15 bases between the germline ends. CDR1 is SEHNR, CDR2 FQNEAQ, per germline (reference sequence). CDR3 size: 17 residues. The CDR3 region is CASSLGRRRQNQETQYF. The DNA of the CDR3 is TGTGCCAGCAGCTTAGGAAGGCGGCGGCAGAACCAAGAGACCCAGTACTTC.

CDR3 bases: TGTGCCAGCAGCTCCCGTGGGGTGAGAGCTTTCTTT. This sequence encodes CASSSRGVRAFF. V gene TRBV7-2 combines with J gene TRBJ1-1, with D hard to call. Per the germline V gene, CDR1 is SGHTA and CDR2 is FQGNSA. The CDR3 spans 12 residues. V lost 4 bases to trimming and J lost 10 bases, with 13 bases between them.

The chain couples TRBV27 to TRBJ2-2; 9 bases are a match to TRBD1. V dropped 4 bases and J dropped 4; count of bases not matched to a gene: 7. The CDR3 is 16 amino acids. Germline values: CDR1 MNHEY, CDR2 SMNVEV (reference sequence). The CDR3 region has the DNA TGTGCCAGCAGTTCGGGACAGGGTTGGGGCACCGGGGAGCTGTTTTTT. It yields the protein CASSSGQGWGTGELFF.

The rearrangement uses TRBV10-3 and TRBJ2-1, with D unclear. Germline CDR1 ENHRY, CDR2 SYGVKD. Trimming cost V 8 bases and J 0 bases, with 14 bases left between them. This CDR3 has 15 residues. The CDR3 nucleotides read TGTGCCATCGCCCAGCCCCCTAGCTCCTACAATGAGCAGTTCTTC. It encodes CAIAQPPSSYNEQFF.

The DNA of the CDR3 is TGCGCCAGCAGCTTGGACGGACAGTACTACAATGAGCAGTTCTTC. Protein sequence: CASSLDGQYYNEQFF. The gene calls are TRBV5-1 and TRBJ2-1; maybe TRBD1 (6 bases). Looked up from germline, CDR1 is SGHRS and CDR2 is YFSETQ. V was trimmed by 0 bases and J by 3 bases, leaving 10 bases between them. CDR3 length: 15 residues.

The V gene is TRBV7-2, the J gene TRBJ1-2; the D is unclear. Germline-derived CDR1 and CDR2 are SGHTA and FQGNSA. CDR3 length: 15 residues. The V gene lost 5 bases and the J gene lost 2 bases, with 15 bases spanning the gap. CDR3 in amino acids: CASSALKGRNYGYTF. Written as DNA, the CDR3 is TGTGCCAGCAGCGCTCTAAAGGGTCGGAACTATGGCTACACCTTC.

The chain couples TRBV6-5 to TRBJ1-6, with TRBD1 matching over 7 bases. The CDR3 runs to 15 residues. V gave up 0 bases and J gave up 8 bases; unmatched junction bases: 4. Germline assignment: CDR1 MNHEY and CDR2 SVGAGI. The CDR3 bases are TGTGCCAGCAGTTACTCCCTCCAGGGGGATTCACCCCTCCACTTT. It is translated as CASSYSLQGDSPLHF.

This rearrangement joins TRBV7-2 to TRBJ2-7; D may be TRBD1 (5 bases). Germline V gene lookup returns CDR1 SGHTA and CDR2 FQGNSA. The CDR3 runs to 14 residues. V lost 5 bases and J 7 bases, leaving 18 bases between the germline ends. The CDR3 reads CASSLSKGWNEQYF. The CDR3, as DNA: TGTGCCAGCAGCCTAAGCAAGGGGTGGAATGAGCAGTACTTC. Using reference TRBV7-2 and TRBJ2-7 for the parts outside the CDR3, the full variable domain is GAGVSQSPSNKVTEKGKDVELRCDPISGHTALYWYRQSLGQGLEFLIYFQGNSAPDKSGLPSDRFSAERTGGSVSTLTIQRTQQEDSAVYLCASSLSKGWNEQYFGPGTRLTVT.

V gene TRBV4-3 combines with J gene TRBJ1-1; possible D gene TRBD1, 5 bases. Between the trimmed V and J ends, which lost 6 bases and 1 base, there was a span of 9 bases. CDR3 length: 13 amino acids. Germline-derived CDR1 and CDR2 are LGHNA and YSLEER. DNA for the CDR3: TGCGCCAGCAGAGGGGCGCCGAACACTGAAGCTTTCTTT. Translated: CASRGAPNTEAFF.

This sequence joins TRBV12-3 or TRBV12-4 and TRBJ2-2; TRBD2 might be the D (7 bases). V was clipped by 4 bases and J by 6 bases, with 18 bases between them. The CDR3 totals 16 residues. CDR3 region: CASSSEGGLVSGELFF. The CDR3 coding sequence is TGTGCCAGCAGTTCCGAGGGGGGGCTAGTCTCCGGGGAGCTGTTTTTT.

The J gene is TRBJ1-2, the V gene TRBV3-1; D is possibly TRBD1 (5 bases). This CDR3 is built from 18 residues. The ends were cut back, 4 bases at V and 4 bases at J, with 25 bases in the middle. In germline, CDR1 is LGHDT, CDR2 YNNKEL (reference sequence). The CDR3 sequence: CASSPRPPWGEPFYGYTF. The DNA of the CDR3 is TGTGCCAGCAGCCCACGCCCCCCCTGGGGGGAACCCTTCTATGGCTACACCTTC.

This clonotype was seen a few times. This chain's CDR3 is CAIRLPDSYGYTF. The CDR3, as DNA: TGTGCCATCAGGTTACCGGACAGCTATGGCTACACCTTC. The chain combines TRBV10-3 with TRBJ1-2; tentatively, D is TRBD1 (6 bases). From germline, CDR1 is ENHRY and CDR2 SYGVKD. The V and J ends lost 6 bases and 4 bases respectively, with 12 bases between them. The CDR3 consists of 13 residues.

The CDR3 region has the DNA TGTGCCAGCACCCGGGGAAATGGCTACACCTTC. Translated: CASTRGNGYTF. The V and J genes are TRBV6-5 and TRBJ1-2; D gene unclear. Germline V gene sequence: CDR1 MNHEY, CDR2 SVGAGI. V gave up 7 bases and J gave up 6 bases, with 9 bases separating them. This CDR3 is built from 11 residues.

The genes are TRBV5-1 and TRBJ2-1, with 13 bases aligning to TRBD2. The germline V gene has CDR1 SGHRS and CDR2 YFSETQ. This CDR3 has 16 residues. V trimming: 0 bases; J trimming: 9 bases; junction bases outside the gene matches: 6. Written as DNA, the CDR3 is TGCGCCAGCAGCTTGGCCACTAGCGGGGGGGCCTCTGAGCAGTTCTTC. Translated: CASSLATSGGASEQFF. Full variable domain (missing parts from reference TRBV5-1 and TRBJ2-1): KAGVTQTPRYLIKTRGQQVTLSCSPISGHRSVSWYQQTPGQGLQFLFEYFSETQRNKGNFPGRFSGRQFSNSRSEMNVSTLELGDSALYLCASSLATSGGASEQFFGPGTRLTVL.

The chain's CDR3 is CASSLGPRLDTDTQYF. The CDR3 bases are TGCGCCAGCAGCTTGGGACCACGACTTGACACAGATACGCAGTATTTT. The chain uses TRBV5-1 and TRBJ2-3; D gene unclear. V gave up 0 bases and J gave up 2 bases, with 13 bases separating them. Looked up from germline, CDR1 is SGHRS and CDR2 is YFSETQ. The CDR3 has 16 amino acids.

This clonotype was observed a few times. DNA of the CDR3: TGTGCCAGCAGCTTGGTTGGGCTCCCCAATCAGCCCCAGCATTTT. Protein sequence: CASSLVGLPNQPQHF. The chain couples TRBV5-5 to TRBJ1-5; D gene unclear. V lost 0 bases and J lost 3, with 10 bases in between. There are 15 residues in the CDR3. Germline V gives CDR1 SGHKS, CDR2 YYEKEE (reference sequence).